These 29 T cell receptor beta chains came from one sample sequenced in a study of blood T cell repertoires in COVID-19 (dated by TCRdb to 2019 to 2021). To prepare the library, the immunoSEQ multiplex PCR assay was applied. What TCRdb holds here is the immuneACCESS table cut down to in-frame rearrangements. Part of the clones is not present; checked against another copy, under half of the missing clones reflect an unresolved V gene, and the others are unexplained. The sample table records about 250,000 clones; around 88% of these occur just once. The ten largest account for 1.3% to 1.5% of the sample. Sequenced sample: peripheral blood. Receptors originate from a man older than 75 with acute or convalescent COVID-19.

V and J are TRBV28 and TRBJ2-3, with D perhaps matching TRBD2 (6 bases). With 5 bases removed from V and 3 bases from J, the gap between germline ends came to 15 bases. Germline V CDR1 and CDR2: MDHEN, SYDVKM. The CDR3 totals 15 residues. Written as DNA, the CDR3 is TGTGCCAGCAGTCTTTTCGGGAGAACGACAGATACGCAGTATTTT. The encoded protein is CASSLFGRTTDTQYF.

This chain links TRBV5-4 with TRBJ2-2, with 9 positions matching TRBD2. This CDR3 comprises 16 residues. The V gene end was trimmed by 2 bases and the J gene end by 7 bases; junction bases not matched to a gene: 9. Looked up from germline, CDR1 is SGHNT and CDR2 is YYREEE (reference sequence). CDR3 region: CASSFTSGRSGGELFF. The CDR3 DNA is TGTGCCAGCAGCTTCACCAGCGGGAGGTCCGGCGGGGAGCTGTTTTTT.

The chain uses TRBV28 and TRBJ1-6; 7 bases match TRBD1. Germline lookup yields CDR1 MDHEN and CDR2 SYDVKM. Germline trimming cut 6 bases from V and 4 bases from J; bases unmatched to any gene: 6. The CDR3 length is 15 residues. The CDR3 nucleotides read TGTGCCAGCAGAAAACAGGGGAGGTATAATTCACCCCTCCACTTT. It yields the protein CASRKQGRYNSPLHF.

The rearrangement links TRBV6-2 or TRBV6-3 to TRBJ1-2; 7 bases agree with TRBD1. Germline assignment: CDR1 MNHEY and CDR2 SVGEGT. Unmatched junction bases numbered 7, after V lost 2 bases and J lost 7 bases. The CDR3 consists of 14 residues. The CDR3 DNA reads TGTGCCAGCAGTTACACGACAGGGACAACTGGCTACACCTTC. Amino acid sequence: CASSYTTGTTGYTF.

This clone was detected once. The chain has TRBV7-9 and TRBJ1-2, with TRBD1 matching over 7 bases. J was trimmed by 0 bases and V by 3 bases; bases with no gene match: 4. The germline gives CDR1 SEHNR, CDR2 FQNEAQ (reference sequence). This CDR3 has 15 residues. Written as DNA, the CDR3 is TGTGCCAGCAGCTTGGGACAGCCAGCTAACTATGGCTACACCTTC. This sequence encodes CASSLGQPANYGYTF.

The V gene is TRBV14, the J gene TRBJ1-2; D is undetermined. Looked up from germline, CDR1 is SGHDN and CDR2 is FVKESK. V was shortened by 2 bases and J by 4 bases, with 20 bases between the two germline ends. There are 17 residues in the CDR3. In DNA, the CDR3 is TGTGCCAGCAGCCAACTTGGAGGGCCCTCGCCCCTCTATGGCTACACCTTC. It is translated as CASSQLGGPSPLYGYTF.

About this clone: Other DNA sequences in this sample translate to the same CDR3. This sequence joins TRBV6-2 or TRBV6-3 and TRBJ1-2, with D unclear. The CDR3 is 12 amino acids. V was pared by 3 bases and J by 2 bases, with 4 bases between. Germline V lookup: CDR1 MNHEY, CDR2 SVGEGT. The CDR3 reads CASSYLNYGYTF. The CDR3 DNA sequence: TGTGCCAGCAGTTATCTAAACTATGGCTACACCTTC.

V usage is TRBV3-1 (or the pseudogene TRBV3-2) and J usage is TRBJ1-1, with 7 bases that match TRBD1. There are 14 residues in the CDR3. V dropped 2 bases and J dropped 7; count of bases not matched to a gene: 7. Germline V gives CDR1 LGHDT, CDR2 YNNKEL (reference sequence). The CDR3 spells CASSQFGTDIEAFF. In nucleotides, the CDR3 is TGTGCCAGCAGCCAATTTGGGACAGACATTGAAGCTTTCTTT.

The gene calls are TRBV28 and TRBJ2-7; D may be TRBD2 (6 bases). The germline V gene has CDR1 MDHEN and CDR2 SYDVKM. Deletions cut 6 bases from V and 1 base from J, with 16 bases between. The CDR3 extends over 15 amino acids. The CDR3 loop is CASSPFRTISYEQYF. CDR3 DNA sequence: TGTGCCAGCAGCCCTTTTAGGACTATTTCCTACGAGCAGTACTTC.

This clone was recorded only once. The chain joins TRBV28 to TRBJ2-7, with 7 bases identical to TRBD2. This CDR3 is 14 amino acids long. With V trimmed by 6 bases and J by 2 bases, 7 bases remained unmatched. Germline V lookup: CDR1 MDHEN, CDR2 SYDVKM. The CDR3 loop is CASSLPSGAYEQYF. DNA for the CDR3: TGTGCCAGCAGCCTCCCTAGCGGAGCCTACGAGCAGTACTTC. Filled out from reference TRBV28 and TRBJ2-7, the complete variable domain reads DVKVTQSSRYLVKRTGEKVFLECVQDMDHENMFWYRQDPGLGLRLIYFSYDVKMKEKGDIPEGYSVSREKKERFSLILESASTNQTSMYLCASSLPSGAYEQYFGPGTRLTVT.

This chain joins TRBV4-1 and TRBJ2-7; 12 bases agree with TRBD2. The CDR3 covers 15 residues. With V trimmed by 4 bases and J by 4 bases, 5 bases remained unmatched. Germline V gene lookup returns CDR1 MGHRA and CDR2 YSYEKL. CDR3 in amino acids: CASSLLTSGSYEQYF. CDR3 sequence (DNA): TGCGCCAGCAGCCTCTTGACTAGCGGGAGTTACGAGCAGTACTTC.

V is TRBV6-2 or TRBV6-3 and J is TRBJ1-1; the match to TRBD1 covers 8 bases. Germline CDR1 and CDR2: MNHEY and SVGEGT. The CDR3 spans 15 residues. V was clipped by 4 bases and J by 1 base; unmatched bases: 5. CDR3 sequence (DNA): TGTGCCAGCAGTTCAAGGACAGGGAGGAACACTGAAGCTTTCTTT. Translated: CASSSRTGRNTEAFF.

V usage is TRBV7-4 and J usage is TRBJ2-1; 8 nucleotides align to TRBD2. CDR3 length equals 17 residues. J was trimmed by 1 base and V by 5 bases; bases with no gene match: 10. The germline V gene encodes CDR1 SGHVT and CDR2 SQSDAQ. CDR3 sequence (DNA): TGTGCCAGCAGCATCGGGCTAGCGGGTCCATCCTACAATGAGCAGTTCTTC. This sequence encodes CASSIGLAGPSYNEQFF.

In DNA, the CDR3 is TGTGCCAGCTCACCACCGTCGAGTGAGACCCAGTACTTC. It translates to CASSPPSSETQYF. This rearrangement joins TRBV18 to TRBJ2-5; D call uncertain. Trimming took off 0 bases at V and 5 bases at J, with 7 bases between the two ends. The CDR3 covers 13 residues. Germline V gene data show CDR1 as KGHSH and CDR2 as LQKENI.

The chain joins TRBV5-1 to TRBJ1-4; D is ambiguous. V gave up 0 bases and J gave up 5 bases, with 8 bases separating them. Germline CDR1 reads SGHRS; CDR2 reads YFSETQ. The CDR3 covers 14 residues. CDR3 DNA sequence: TGCGCCAGCAGCTTGGGAGGGAGAAATGAAAAACTGTTTTTT. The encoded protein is CASSLGGRNEKLFF.

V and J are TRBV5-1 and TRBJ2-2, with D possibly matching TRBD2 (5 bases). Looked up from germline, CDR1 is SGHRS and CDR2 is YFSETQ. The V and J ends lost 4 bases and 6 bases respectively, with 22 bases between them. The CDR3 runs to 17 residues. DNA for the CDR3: TGCGCCAGCAGCCCGGAGGTTGACCGACGCACAGCCGGGGAGCTGTTTTTT. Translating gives CASSPEVDRRTAGELFF.

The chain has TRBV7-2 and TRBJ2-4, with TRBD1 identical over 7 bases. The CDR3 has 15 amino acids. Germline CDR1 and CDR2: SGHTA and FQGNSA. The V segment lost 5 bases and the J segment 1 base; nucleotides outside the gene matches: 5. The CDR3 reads CASSPQTGAKNIQYF. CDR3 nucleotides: TGTGCCAGCAGCCCTCAGACAGGGGCCAAAAACATTCAGTACTTC. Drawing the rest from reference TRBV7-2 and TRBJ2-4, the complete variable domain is GAGVSQSPSNKVTEKGKDVELRCDPISGHTALYWYRQSLGQGLEFLIYFQGNSAPDKSGLPSDRFSAERTGGSVSTLTIQRTQQEDSAVYLCASSPQTGAKNIQYFGAGTRLSVL.

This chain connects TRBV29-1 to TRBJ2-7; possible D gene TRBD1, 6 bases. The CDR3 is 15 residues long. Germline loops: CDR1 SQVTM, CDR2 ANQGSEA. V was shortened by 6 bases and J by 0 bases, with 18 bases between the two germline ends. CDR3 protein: CSVATGLGGSYEQYF. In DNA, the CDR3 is TGCAGCGTGGCCACAGGGTTAGGGGGCTCCTACGAGCAGTACTTC.

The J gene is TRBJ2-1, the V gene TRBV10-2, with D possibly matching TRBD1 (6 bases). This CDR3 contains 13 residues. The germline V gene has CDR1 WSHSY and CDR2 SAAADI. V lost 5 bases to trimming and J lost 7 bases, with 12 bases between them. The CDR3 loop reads CASSSQGRNEQFF. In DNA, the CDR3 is TGCGCCAGCAGTTCACAGGGACGGAATGAGCAGTTCTTC.

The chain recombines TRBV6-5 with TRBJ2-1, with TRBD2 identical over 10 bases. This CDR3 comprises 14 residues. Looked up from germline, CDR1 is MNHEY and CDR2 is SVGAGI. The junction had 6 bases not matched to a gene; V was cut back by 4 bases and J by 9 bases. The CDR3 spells CASSFSGRLSEQFF. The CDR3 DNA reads TGTGCCAGCAGTTTTAGCGGGAGGCTAAGTGAGCAGTTCTTC.

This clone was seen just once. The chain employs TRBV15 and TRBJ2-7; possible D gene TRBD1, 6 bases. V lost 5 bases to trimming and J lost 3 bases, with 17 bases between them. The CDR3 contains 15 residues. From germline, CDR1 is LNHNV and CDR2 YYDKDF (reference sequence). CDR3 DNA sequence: TGTGCCACCAGCTCCCCCGACAGGAGCTACTACGAGCAGTACTTC. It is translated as CATSSPDRSYYEQYF.

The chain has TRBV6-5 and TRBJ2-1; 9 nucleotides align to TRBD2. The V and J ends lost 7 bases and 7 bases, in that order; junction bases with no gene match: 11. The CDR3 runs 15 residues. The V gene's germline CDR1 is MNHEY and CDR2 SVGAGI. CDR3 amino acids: CASTPGGRAGNEQFF. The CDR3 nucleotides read TGTGCCAGCACACCGGGCGGGAGGGCCGGGAATGAGCAGTTCTTC.

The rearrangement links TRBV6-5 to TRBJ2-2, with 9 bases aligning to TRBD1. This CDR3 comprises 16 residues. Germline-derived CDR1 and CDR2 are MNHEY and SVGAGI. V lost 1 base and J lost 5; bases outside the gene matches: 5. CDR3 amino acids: CASSYYDRGGTGELFF. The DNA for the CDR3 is TGTGCCAGCAGTTACTACGACAGGGGGGGGACCGGGGAGCTGTTTTTT.

This CDR3 is CASMRRRSWDTDTQYF. The DNA for the CDR3 is TGTGCCAGCATGAGGAGGAGGAGTTGGGACACAGATACGCAGTATTTT. The chain uses TRBV2 and TRBJ2-3, with TRBD2 as a possible D gene (5 bases). The length of the CDR3 is 16 residues. CDR1 SNHLY and CDR2 FYNNEI come from the germline V gene. Trimming shortened V by 7 bases and J by 2 bases, and 19 bases separated the two germline ends.

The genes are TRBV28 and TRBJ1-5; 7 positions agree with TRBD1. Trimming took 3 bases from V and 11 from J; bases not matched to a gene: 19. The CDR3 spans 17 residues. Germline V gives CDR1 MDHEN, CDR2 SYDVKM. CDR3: CASSLGETDRAVGSQHF. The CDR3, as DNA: TGTGCCAGCAGTTTGGGCGAGACAGACAGGGCCGTGGGGTCCCAGCATTTT.

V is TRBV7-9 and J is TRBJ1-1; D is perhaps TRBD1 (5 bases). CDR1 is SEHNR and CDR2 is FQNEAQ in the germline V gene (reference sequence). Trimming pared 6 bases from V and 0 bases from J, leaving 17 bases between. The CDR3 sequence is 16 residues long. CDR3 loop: CASRRPGSLMNTEAFF. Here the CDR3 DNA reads TGTGCCAGCAGACGTCCAGGGTCTCTCATGAACACTGAAGCTTTCTTT.

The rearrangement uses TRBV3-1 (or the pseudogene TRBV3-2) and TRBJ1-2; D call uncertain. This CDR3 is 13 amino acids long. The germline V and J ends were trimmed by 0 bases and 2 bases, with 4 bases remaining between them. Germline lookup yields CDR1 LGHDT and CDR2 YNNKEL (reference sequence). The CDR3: CASSQEANYGYTF. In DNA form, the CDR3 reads TGTGCCAGCAGCCAAGAGGCAAACTATGGCTACACCTTC.

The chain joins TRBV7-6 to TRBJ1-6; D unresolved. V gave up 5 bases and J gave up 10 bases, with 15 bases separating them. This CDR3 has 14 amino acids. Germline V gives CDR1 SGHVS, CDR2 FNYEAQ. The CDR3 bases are TGTGCCAGCAGCATGGAGGGTCCTCAGTCACCCCTCCACTTT. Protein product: CASSMEGPQSPLHF.

CDR3 bases: TGTGCCAGCAGCTCCCTGGTAGCGGGGTCCTACAATGAGCAGTTCTTC. This encodes CASSSLVAGSYNEQFF. The chain carries TRBV5-5 and TRBJ2-1; 8 nucleotides line up with TRBD2. The CDR3 runs 16 residues. Trimming at V came to 3 bases and at J to 1 base, leaving 6 bases not matched to a gene. The germline CDR1 and CDR2 sequences are SGHKS and YYEKEE (reference sequence).